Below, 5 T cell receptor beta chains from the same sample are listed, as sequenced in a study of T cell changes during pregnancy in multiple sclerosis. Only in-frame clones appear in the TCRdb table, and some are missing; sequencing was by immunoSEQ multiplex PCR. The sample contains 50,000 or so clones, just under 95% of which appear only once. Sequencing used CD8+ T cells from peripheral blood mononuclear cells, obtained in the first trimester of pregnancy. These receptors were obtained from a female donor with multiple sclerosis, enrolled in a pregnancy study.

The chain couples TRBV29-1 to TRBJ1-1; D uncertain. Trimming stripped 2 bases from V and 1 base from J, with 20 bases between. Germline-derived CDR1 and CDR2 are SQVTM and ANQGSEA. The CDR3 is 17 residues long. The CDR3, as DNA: TGCAGCGTTGAACCGACCCCGGCGGGGTCCGGGAACACTGAAGCTTTCTTT. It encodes CSVEPTPAGSGNTEAFF.

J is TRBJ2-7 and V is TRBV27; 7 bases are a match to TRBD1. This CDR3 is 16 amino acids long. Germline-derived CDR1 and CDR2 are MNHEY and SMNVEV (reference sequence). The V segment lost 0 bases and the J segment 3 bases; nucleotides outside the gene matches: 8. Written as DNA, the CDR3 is TGTGCCAGCAGTTTATCAGCCGGACAGGCATACTACGAGCAGTACTTC. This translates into CASSLSAGQAYYEQYF.

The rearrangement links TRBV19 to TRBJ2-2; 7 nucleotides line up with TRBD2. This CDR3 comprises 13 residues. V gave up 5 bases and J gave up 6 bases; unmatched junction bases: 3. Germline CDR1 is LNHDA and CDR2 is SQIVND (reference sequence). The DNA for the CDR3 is TGTGCCAGTAGTGACACTAGCGCCGGGGAGCTGTTTTTT. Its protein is CASSDTSAGELFF.

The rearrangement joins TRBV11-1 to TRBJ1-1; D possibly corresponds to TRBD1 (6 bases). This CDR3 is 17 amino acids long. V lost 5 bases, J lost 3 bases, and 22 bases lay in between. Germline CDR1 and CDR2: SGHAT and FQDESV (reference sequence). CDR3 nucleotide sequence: TGTGCCAGCAGCCCTTACCCCCAGGGGAGGGCGGACACTGAAGCTTTCTTT. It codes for CASSPYPQGRADTEAFF.

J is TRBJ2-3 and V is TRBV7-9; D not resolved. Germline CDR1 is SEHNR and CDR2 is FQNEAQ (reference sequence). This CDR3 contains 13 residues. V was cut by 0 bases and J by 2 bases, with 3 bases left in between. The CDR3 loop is CASSLALTDTQYF. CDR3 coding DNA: TGTGCCAGCAGCTTAGCCCTCACAGATACGCAGTATTTT.